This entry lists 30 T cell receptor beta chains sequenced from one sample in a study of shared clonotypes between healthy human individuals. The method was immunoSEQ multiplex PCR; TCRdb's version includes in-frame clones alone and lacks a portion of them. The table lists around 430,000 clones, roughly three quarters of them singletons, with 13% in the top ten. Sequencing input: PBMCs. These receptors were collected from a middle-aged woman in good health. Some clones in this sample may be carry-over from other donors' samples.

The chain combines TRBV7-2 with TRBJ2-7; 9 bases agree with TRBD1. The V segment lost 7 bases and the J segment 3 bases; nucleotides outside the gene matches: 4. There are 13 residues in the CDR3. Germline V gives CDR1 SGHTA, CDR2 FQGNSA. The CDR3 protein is CASNRGPYYEQYF. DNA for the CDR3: TGTGCCAGCAACAGGGGGCCATACTACGAGCAGTACTTC.

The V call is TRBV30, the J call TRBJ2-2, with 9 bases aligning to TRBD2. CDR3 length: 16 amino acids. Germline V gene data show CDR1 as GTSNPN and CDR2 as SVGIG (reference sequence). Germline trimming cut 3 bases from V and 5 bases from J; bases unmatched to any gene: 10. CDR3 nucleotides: TGTGCCTGGAGGTTCCGGACTAGCGTGGAAACCGGGGAGCTGTTTTTT. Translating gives CAWRFRTSVETGELFF.

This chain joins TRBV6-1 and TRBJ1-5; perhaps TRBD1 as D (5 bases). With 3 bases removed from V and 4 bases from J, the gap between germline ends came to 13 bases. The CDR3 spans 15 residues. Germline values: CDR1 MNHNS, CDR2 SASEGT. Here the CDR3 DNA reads TGTGCCAGCAGTGAGGGACCCCTTGGGAATCAGCCCCAGCATTTT. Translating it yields CASSEGPLGNQPQHF.

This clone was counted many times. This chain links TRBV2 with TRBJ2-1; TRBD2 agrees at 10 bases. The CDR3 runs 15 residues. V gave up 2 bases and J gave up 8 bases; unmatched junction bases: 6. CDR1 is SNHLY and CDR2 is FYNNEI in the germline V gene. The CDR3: CASSELASGSDEQFF. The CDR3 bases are TGTGCCAGCAGTGAATTGGCTAGCGGGAGCGATGAGCAGTTCTTC.

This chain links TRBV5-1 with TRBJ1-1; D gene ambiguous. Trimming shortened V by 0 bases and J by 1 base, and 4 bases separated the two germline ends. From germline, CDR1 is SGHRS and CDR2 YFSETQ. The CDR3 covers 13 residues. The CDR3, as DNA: TGCGCCAGCAGCTTGGGAGCGAACACTGAAGCTTTCTTT. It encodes CASSLGANTEAFF.

CDR3 in amino acids: CAIGAGGNGYTF. The CDR3 bases are TGTGCCATCGGGGCAGGGGGGAATGGCTACACCTTC. This chain joins TRBV10-3 and TRBJ1-2; 7 bases fit TRBD1. This CDR3 is 12 amino acids long. The trim removed 8 bases at V and 6 bases at J, leaving 6 bases unmatched. Germline V gene data show CDR1 as ENHRY and CDR2 as SYGVKD.

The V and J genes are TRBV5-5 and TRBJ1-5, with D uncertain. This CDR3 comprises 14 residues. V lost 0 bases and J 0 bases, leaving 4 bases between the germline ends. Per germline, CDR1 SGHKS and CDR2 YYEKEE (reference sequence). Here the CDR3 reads CASSLAYSNQPQHF. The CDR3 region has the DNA TGTGCCAGCAGCTTGGCTTATAGCAATCAGCCCCAGCATTTT.

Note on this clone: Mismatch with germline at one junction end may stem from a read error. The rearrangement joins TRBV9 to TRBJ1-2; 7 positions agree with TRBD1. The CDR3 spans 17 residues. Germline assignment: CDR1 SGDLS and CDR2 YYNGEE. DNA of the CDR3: TGTGCCAACAGCCCTCTCATCTCAAGACAGGGACCGGGTGGCTACACCTTC. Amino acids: CANSPLISRQGPGGYTF.

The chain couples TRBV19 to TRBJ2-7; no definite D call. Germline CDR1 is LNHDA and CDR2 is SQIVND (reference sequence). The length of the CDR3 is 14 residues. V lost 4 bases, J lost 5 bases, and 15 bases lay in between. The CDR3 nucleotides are TGTGCCAGTAGTAGTAGCTACCGAGAGGACGAGCAGTACTTC. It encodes CASSSSYREDEQYF.

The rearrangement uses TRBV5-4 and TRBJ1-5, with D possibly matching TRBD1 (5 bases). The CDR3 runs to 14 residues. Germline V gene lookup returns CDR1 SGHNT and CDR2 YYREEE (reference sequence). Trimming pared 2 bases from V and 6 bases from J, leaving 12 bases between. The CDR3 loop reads CASSFMGTGQPQHF. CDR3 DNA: TGTGCCAGCAGCTTCATGGGGACTGGTCAGCCCCAGCATTTT.

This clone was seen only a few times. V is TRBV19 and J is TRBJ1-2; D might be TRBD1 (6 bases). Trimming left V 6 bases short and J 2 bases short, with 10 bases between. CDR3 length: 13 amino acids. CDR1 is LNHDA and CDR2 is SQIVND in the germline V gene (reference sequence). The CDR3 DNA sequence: TGTGCCAGTAGCCCGGACAGAAACTATGGCTACACCTTC. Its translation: CASSPDRNYGYTF.

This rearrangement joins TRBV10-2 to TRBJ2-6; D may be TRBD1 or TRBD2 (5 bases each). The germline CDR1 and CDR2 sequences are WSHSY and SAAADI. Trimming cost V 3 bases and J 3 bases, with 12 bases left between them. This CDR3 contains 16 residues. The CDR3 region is CASSDPRGGGANVLTF. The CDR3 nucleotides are TGCGCCAGCAGTGACCCGAGGGGCGGTGGGGCCAACGTCCTGACTTTC.

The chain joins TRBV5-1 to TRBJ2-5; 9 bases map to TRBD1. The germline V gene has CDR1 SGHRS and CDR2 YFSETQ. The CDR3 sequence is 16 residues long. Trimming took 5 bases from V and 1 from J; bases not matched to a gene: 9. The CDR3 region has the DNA TGCGCCAGCAGACCAGGGACAGGGAGGGCCCAAGAGACCCAGTACTTC. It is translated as CASRPGTGRAQETQYF.

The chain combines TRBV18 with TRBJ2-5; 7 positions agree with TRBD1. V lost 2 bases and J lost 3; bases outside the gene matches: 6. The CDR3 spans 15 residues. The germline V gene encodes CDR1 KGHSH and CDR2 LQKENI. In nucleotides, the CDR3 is TGTGCCAGCTCACCAGTGGCAGGGGGTGAAGAGACCCAGTACTTC. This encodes CASSPVAGGEETQYF.

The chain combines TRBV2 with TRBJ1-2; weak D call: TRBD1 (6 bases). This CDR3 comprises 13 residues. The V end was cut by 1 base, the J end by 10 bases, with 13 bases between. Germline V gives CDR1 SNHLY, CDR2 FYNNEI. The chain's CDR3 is CASSEDGGGSYTF. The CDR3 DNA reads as TGTGCCAGCAGTGAAGATGGCGGGGGCTCCTACACCTTC. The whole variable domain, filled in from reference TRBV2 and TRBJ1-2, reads EPEVTQTPSHQVTQMGQEVILRCVPISNHLYFYWYRQILGQKVEFLVSFYNNEISEKSEIFDDQFSVERPDGSNFTLKIRSTKLEDSAMYFCASSEDGGGSYTFGSGTRLTVV.

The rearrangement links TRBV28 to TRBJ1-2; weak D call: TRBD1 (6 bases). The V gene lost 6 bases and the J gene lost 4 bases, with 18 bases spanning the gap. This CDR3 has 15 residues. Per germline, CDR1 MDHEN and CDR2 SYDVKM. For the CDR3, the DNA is TGTGCCAGCAGCGCCGGTACGGGGGCGACCTATGGCTACACCTTC. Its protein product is CASSAGTGATYGYTF.

CDR3 sequence: CASSGGLALQGTQYF. In nucleotides, the CDR3 is TGTGCCAGCAGTGGGGGACTAGCCCTCCAGGGGACCCAGTACTTC. V is TRBV2 and J is TRBJ2-5, with 9 positions matching TRBD2. The CDR3 runs 15 residues. Per germline, CDR1 SNHLY and CDR2 FYNNEI. V was clipped by 4 bases and J by 7 bases; unmatched bases: 10.

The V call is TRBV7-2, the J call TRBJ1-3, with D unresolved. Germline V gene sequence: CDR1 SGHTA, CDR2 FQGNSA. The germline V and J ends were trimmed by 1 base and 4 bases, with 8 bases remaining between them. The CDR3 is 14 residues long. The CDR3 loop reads CASSLGLGGNTIYF. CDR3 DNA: TGTGCCAGCAGCTTAGGTCTAGGAGGAAACACCATATATTTT.

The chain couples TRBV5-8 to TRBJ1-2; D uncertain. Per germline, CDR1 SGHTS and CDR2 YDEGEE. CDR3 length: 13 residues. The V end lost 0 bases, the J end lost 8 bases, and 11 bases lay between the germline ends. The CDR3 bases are TGTGCCAGCAGCTTGGAAGGGCGGATCGGCTACACCTTC. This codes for CASSLEGRIGYTF.

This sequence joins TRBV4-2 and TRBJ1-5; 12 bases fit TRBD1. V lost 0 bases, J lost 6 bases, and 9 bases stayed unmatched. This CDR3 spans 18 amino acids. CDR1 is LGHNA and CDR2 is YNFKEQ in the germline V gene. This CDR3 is CASSQDSAGTGGGQPQHF. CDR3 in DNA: TGTGCCAGCAGCCAAGACTCGGCCGGGACAGGGGGCGGTCAGCCCCAGCATTTT.

The CDR3, as DNA: TGTGCCAGCAGCCCTCACCTTGCGGGGGCGGTAGGCTACACCTTC. It encodes CASSPHLAGAVGYTF. The rearrangement links TRBV7-8 to TRBJ1-2; tentatively, D is TRBD1 (6 bases). V gave up 5 bases and J gave up 8 bases, with 21 bases separating them. CDR1 is SGHVS and CDR2 is FQNEAQ in the germline V gene. The CDR3 extends over 15 amino acids.

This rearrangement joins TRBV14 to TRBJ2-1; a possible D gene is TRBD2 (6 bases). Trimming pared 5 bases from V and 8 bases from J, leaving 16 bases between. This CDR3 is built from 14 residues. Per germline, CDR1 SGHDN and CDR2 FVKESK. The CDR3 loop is CASSVMVGGDEQFF. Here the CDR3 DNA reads TGTGCCAGCAGCGTAATGGTCGGAGGGGATGAGCAGTTCTTC.

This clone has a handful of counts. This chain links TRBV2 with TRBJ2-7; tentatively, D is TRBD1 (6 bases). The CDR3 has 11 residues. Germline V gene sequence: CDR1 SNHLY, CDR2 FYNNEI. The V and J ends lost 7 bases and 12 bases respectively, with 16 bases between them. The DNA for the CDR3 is TGTGCCAGCATTCTCGGGCAGGGGCTGTACTTC. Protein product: CASILGQGLYF.

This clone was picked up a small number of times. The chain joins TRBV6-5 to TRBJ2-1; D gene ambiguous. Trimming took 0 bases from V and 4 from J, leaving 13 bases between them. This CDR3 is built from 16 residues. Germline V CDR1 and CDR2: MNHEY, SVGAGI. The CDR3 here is CASSYSSWRRYNEQFF. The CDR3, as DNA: TGTGCCAGCAGTTACTCGAGTTGGAGACGATACAATGAGCAGTTCTTC.

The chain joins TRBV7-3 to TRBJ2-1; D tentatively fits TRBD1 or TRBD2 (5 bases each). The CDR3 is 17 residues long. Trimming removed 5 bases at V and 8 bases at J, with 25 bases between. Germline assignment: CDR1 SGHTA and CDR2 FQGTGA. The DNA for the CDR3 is TGTGCCAGCAGCCCCGAGGGGACGCCTCGGGGACGAGATGAGCAGTTCTTC. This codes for CASSPEGTPRGRDEQFF.

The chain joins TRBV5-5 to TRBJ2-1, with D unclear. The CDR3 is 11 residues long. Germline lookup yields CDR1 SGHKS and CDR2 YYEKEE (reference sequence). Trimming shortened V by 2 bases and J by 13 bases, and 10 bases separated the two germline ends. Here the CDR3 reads CASSFLESQFF. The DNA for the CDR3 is TGTGCCAGCAGCTTTCTCGAATCACAGTTCTTC.

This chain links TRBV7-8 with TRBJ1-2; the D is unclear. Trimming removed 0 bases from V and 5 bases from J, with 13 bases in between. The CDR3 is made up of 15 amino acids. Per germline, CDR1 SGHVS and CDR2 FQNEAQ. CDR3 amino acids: CASSLAWGRGYGYTF. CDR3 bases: TGTGCCAGCAGCTTAGCTTGGGGTCGAGGGTATGGCTACACCTTC.

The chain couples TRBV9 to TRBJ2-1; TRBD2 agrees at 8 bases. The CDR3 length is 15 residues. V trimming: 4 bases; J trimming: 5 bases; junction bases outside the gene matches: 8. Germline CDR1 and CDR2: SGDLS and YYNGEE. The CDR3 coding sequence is TGTGCCAGCAGCCACAGCGGGAGTGGCAACAATGAGCAGTTCTTC. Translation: CASSHSGSGNNEQFF.

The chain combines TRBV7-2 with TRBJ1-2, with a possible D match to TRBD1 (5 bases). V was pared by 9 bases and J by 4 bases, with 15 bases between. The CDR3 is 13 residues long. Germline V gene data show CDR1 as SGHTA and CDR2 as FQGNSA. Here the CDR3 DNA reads TGTGCCAGTGATGCAGGGCGGGCCTATGGCTACACCTTC. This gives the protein CASDAGRAYGYTF.

CDR3 in amino acids: CAWKKRGQGVNEQYF. The CDR3 nucleotides are TGTGCCTGGAAAAAAAGGGGACAGGGAGTAAACGAGCAGTACTTC. The chain couples TRBV30 to TRBJ2-7; TRBD1 matches 9 bases. The V gene's germline CDR1 is GTSNPN and CDR2 SVGIG (reference sequence). This CDR3 has 15 residues. V lost 4 bases, J lost 5 bases, and 12 bases stayed unmatched.